Included here is one T cell receptor beta chain sequence, with context. The study drew all its donors from Caucasian adults living in Nashville, Tennessee. Assay: immunoSEQ multiplex PCR; the TCRdb copy retains only in-frame clones and omits some. The table lists about 680,000 clones, less than 80% of them singletons. Trimming took 6 bases from V and 7 from J, leaving 10 bases between them. The CDR3 extends over 11 amino acids. The germline gives CDR1 DFQATT, CDR2 SNEGSKA (reference sequence). The record originates from a study of shared clonotypes between healthy human individuals. This clonotype was obtained from a woman younger than 45 in good health. The chain uses TRBV20-1 and TRBJ2-1, with a tentative D call TRBD1 (6 bases). The sequencing input was memory CD4+ T cells sorted from blood. Specified subset: CD45RA-negative fraction. The CDR3: CSAKDRNEQFF. The DNA of the CDR3 is TGCAGTGCCAAAGACAGGAATGAGCAGTTCTTC.